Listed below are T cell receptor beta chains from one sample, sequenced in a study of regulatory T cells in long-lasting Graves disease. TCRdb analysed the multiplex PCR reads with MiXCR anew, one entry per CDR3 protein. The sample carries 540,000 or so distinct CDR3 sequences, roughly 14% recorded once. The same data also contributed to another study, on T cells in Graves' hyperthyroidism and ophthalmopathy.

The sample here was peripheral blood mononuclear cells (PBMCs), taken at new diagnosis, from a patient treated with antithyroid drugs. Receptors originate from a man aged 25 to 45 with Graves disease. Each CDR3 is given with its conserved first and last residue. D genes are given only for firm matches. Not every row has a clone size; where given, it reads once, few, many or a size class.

CASSLPGQGGETQYF TGTGCCAGCAGCCTCCCGGGACAGGGAGGAGAGACCCAGTACTTC TRBD1 TRBJ2-5 - TRBV5-6
CASSVPGTGKGEQYF TGTGCCAGCAGCGTGCCCGGGACAGGGAAGGGTGAGCAGTACTTC TRBD1 TRBJ2-7 few TRBV11-1
CSARALLAGGNNEQFF TGCAGTGCTAGAGCCTTACTAGCGGGAGGGAACAATGAGCAGTTCTTC TRBD2 TRBJ2-1 few TRBV20-1
CAWSVRAGAYEQYF TGTGCCTGGAGTGTACGTGCAGGGGCCTACGAGCAGTACTTC - TRBJ2-7 many TRBV30
CASSQSGRGYAYEQYF TGTGCCAGCAGCCAATCGGGTAGAGGGTACGCCTACGAGCAGTACTTC - TRBJ2-7 few TRBV14
CASSSFGTGRHTIYF TGTGCCAGCAGTTCCTTCGGGACAGGGAGGCACACCATATATTTT TRBD1 TRBJ1-3 many TRBV27
CASGRQALSYEQYF TGTGCCAGCGGTCGCCAGGCTCTCTCCTACGAGCAGTACTTC - TRBJ2-7 many TRBV12-3/TRBV12-4
CASSFAGGDDEQFF TGTGCCAGCAGTTTCGCGGGAGGGGACGATGAGCAGTTCTTC TRBD2 TRBJ2-1 many TRBV27
CASRGQGGQPQHF TGTGCCAGCAGGGGACAGGGCGGGCAGCCCCAGCATTTT TRBD1 TRBJ1-5 many TRBV11-2
CASTLLGGSDEAFF TGTGCCAGCACCCTCCTGGGGGGATCTGATGAAGCTTTCTTT - TRBJ1-1 many TRBV6-2/TRBV6-3
CSVGGEADTQYF TGCAGCGTTGGTGGGGAGGCGGATACGCAGTATTTT - TRBJ2-3 - TRBV29-1
CASSPTGAGNTIYF TGCGCCAGCAGCCCTACAGGGGCGGGAAACACCATATATTTT TRBD1 TRBJ1-3 - TRBV5-1
CASSLTTRGRGTDTQYF TGTGCTAGCAGCCTAACCACTCGCGGGAGGGGCACAGATACGCAGTATTTT TRBD2 TRBJ2-3 few TRBV7-7
CASSLAGTMNTEAFF TGTGCCAGCAGCTTGGCCGGGACAATGAACACTGAAGCTTTCTTT - TRBJ1-1 many TRBV7-2
CASSQVTAGDRSSAFF TGTGCCAGCAGCCAAGTTACGGCTGGGGACAGATCGTCAGCTTTCTTT TRBD1 TRBJ1-1 few TRBV14
CASSRGQGRGNTIYF TGTGCCAGCTCCCGAGGACAGGGCAGAGGAAACACCATATATTTT TRBD1 TRBJ1-3 few TRBV18
CASIILPGTAYNEQFF TGTGCCAGCATTATACTCCCCGGGACGGCCTACAATGAGCAGTTCTTC - TRBJ2-1 many TRBV7-9
CASSEGGTGGQFF TGTGCCAGCAGTGAAGGGGGGACCGGCGGGCAGTTCTTC - TRBJ2-1 - TRBV2
CASSFTGGVAYEQYF TGTGCCAGCAGTTTCACCGGGGGGGTGGCCTACGAGCAGTACTTC TRBD2 TRBJ2-7 many TRBV28
CASSGTSGVYEQYF TGTGCCAGCAGCGGGACTAGCGGAGTCTACGAGCAGTACTTC TRBD2 TRBJ2-7 - TRBV7-2
CAISESGGYTF TGTGCCATCAGTGAGTCCGGGGGCTACACCTTC - TRBJ1-2 - TRBV10-3
CASSGGGTRFYEQYF TGTGCCAGCTCAGGCGGCGGGACAAGGTTTTACGAGCAGTACTTC - TRBJ2-7 many TRBV27
CSARSAGSYEQYF TGCAGTGCTAGATCGGCGGGATCCTACGAGCAGTACTTC - TRBJ2-7 - TRBV20-1
CASAALGELEAFF TGCGCCAGCGCCGCTCTTGGCGAGCTAGAAGCTTTCTTT - TRBJ1-1 many TRBV5-1
CSAPDNTDTQYF TGCAGTGCTCCGGACAACACAGATACGCAGTATTTT - TRBJ2-3 many TRBV20-1
CASKNRGSSYNEQFF TGTGCCAGCAAAAACAGGGGATCCTCCTACAATGAGCAGTTCTTC TRBD1 TRBJ2-1 many TRBV2
CASSDPGQDTGELFF TGTGCCAGCAGTGACCCGGGACAGGACACCGGGGAGCTGTTTTTT TRBD1 TRBJ2-2 - TRBV25-1
CASSQGPPTGDEQFF TGCGCCAGCAGCCAAGGGCCCCCGACAGGGGATGAGCAGTTCTTC TRBD1 TRBJ2-1 - TRBV4-1
CASRPPKWRSGRADGELFF TGTGCCAGCAGGCCCCCCAAGTGGCGGAGCGGGAGGGCGGATGGGGAGCTGTTTTTT TRBD2 TRBJ2-2 - TRBV25-1
CASSEYQPGLEAFF TGTGCCAGCAGTGAATATCAGCCAGGCCTTGAAGCTTTCTTT - TRBJ1-1 many TRBV25-1
CASSLSAGAINEQFF TGTGCCAGCAGTTTATCGGCGGGAGCGATCAATGAGCAGTTCTTC TRBD2 TRBJ2-1 many TRBV12-3/TRBV12-4
CASRQLAGVTGELFF TGTGCCAGCAGACAACTAGCGGGAGTTACCGGGGAGCTGTTTTTT TRBD2 TRBJ2-2 few TRBV6-1
CASSEVSAGQREQFF TGCGCCAGCAGTGAAGTTTCCGCGGGACAGAGGGAGCAGTTCTTC - TRBJ2-1 many TRBV10-1
CASSYRGAGGLNNEQFF TGTGCCAGCAGTTACAGGGGGGCGGGAGGGCTGAACAATGAGCAGTTCTTC TRBD2 TRBJ2-1 - TRBV6-5
CASSPPPQTGWSSRETQYF TGTGCCAGCAGTCCTCCACCCCAGACAGGGTGGTCGAGTCGGGAGACCCAGTACTTC TRBD1 TRBJ2-5 many TRBV12-3/TRBV12-4
CASSARPGEETQYF TGTGCCAGCAGCGCCCGGCCCGGGGAAGAGACCCAGTACTTC - TRBJ2-5 many TRBV7-9
CASSLSSDRLYQPQHF TGTGCCAGCAGTTTATCCAGCGACAGGTTATATCAGCCCCAGCATTTT - TRBJ1-5 many TRBV27